The 22 T cell receptor beta chains presented below share a single source sample, sequenced in a study of T cells in Graves' hyperthyroidism and ophthalmopathy. TCR beta CDR3 regions were amplified from RNA. The primer set for the first-round RT-PCR of the TCR CDR3 was HTBI. TCRdb reprocessed the multiplex PCR reads via MiXCR and lists one record per CDR3 protein. The sample records 660,000 or so distinct CDR3 sequences, 20% to 25% being singletons. The material sequenced was blood. The receptors were gathered from a man aged 25-45 years with Graves' ophthalmopathy.

This clonotype was observed a handful of times. V is TRBV28 and J is TRBJ2-7; maybe TRBD1 (7 bases). Germline V gene sequence: CDR1 MDHEN, CDR2 SYDVKM. CDR3 length: 13 amino acids. V was trimmed by 5 bases and J by 7 bases, leaving 15 bases between them. CDR3 residues: CASSPRGRREQYF. The DNA of the CDR3 is TGTGCCAGCAGTCCCAGGGGGAGGAGAGAGCAGTACTTC. The full variable domain, with the rest looked up from reference TRBV28 and TRBJ2-7, is DVKVTQSSRYLVKRTGEKVFLECVQDMDHENMFWYRQDPGLGLRLIYFSYDVKMKEKGDIPEGYSVSREKKERFSLILESASTNQTSMYLCASSPRGRREQYFGPGTRLTVT.

The V call is TRBV6-5, the J call TRBJ2-7; D not certain. Germline CDR1 is MNHEY and CDR2 is SVGAGI. V was pared by 0 bases and J by 0 bases, with 15 bases between. The CDR3 consists of 17 residues. The CDR3 loop reads CASSYSPDILNSYEQYF. The CDR3 DNA sequence: TGTGCCAGCAGTTACTCCCCTGACATATTAAACTCCTACGAGCAGTACTTC.

The chain combines TRBV12-3 or TRBV12-4 with TRBJ2-7; D is ambiguous. Trimming removed 7 bases at V and 3 bases at J, with 10 bases between. CDR3 length: 12 amino acids. The DNA of the CDR3 is TGTGCCAGCAAACCAGGCAACTACGAGCAGTACTTC. It encodes CASKPGNYEQYF.

The chain combines TRBV6-1 with TRBJ2-5; D perhaps matches TRBD1 (5 bases). Germline assignment: CDR1 MNHNS and CDR2 SASEGT. The CDR3 runs 14 residues. The V end lost 6 bases, the J end lost 3 bases, and 14 bases lay between the germline ends. CDR3 in amino acids: CASRETGTKETQYF. The CDR3 bases are TGTGCCAGCAGAGAAACAGGCACGAAAGAGACCCAGTACTTC.

This clonotype was seen more than once but under ten times. This chain uses TRBV6-1 with TRBJ1-6; D is unclear. Deletions cut 6 bases from V and 4 bases from J, with 10 bases between. The germline V gene encodes CDR1 MNHNS and CDR2 SASEGT. The CDR3 extends over 14 amino acids. The CDR3 here is CASRSGPYNSPLHF. The CDR3 nucleotides are TGTGCCAGCAGGTCCGGGCCTTATAATTCACCCCTCCACTTT.

This rearrangement joins TRBV4-2 to TRBJ2-3; D is possibly TRBD1 (6 bases). The V gene's germline CDR1 is LGHNA and CDR2 YNFKEQ. The CDR3 sequence is 13 residues long. Trimming took 4 bases from V and 7 from J, leaving 12 bases between them. The CDR3 is CASSRDMQNTQYF. Here the CDR3 DNA reads TGTGCCAGCAGCCGGGACATGCAAAATACGCAGTATTTT.

The chain recombines TRBV29-1 with TRBJ2-3; possible D gene TRBD1, 5 bases. The length of the CDR3 is 14 residues. The V gene's germline CDR1 is SQVTM and CDR2 ANQGSEA. V was pared by 6 bases and J by 2 bases, with 15 bases between. The CDR3: CSVAPPDTTDTQYF. The CDR3 nucleotides read TGCAGCGTCGCTCCTCCGGACACCACAGATACGCAGTATTTT.

Here the CDR3 reads CSAMVGGTDTQYF. In DNA, the CDR3 is TGCAGTGCCATGGTGGGGGGCACAGATACGCAGTATTTT. This chain links TRBV20-1 with TRBJ2-3; the D gene could be TRBD1 or TRBD2 (5 bases each). The V and J ends lost 6 bases and 1 base respectively, with 11 bases between them. The CDR3 is 13 residues long. CDR1 DFQATT and CDR2 SNEGSKA come from the germline V gene (reference sequence).

This clonotype was found many times. The chain is built from TRBV14 and TRBJ2-7; 7 bases agree with TRBD1. Germline CDR1 and CDR2: SGHDN and FVKESK. V was pared by 1 base and J by 2 bases, with 5 bases of the junction left unmatched. CDR3 length equals 15 residues. CDR3 sequence: CASSQASGTAYEQYF. The CDR3 DNA reads TGTGCCAGCAGCCAAGCTTCGGGGACAGCCTACGAGCAGTACTTC.

The genes are TRBV20-1 and TRBJ2-2; 7 bases line up with TRBD2. CDR1 is DFQATT and CDR2 is SNEGSKA in the germline V gene (reference sequence). The CDR3 is 15 residues long. V lost 3 bases to trimming and J lost 1 base; unmatched junction nucleotides: 5. The DNA of the CDR3 is TGCAGTGCTAGCGCACTAGCGAAGAACACCGGGGAGCTGTTTTTT. Translating gives CSASALAKNTGELFF.

This chain uses TRBV4-2 with TRBJ2-1; the D gene is possibly TRBD2 (7 bases). CDR3 length: 16 amino acids. Trimming left V 0 bases short and J 4 bases short, with 13 bases between. Germline-derived CDR1 and CDR2 are LGHNA and YNFKEQ. CDR3 protein: CASSQDWGGGYNEQFF. As DNA, the CDR3 is TGTGCCAGCAGCCAAGATTGGGGAGGGGGTTACAATGAGCAGTTCTTC.

This rearrangement joins TRBV5-1 to TRBJ1-6, with 10 nucleotides matching TRBD1. CDR3 length: 15 amino acids. Trimming cost V 4 bases and J 5 bases; bases outside gene matches: 3. Germline CDR1 and CDR2: SGHRS and YFSETQ. DNA for the CDR3: TGCGCCAGCAGCGTTGACAGGGGGCATAATTCACCCCTCCACTTT. Translated, it gives CASSVDRGHNSPLHF.

Concerning this clonotype: Compared with germline, one end of the junction differs, possibly owing to a read error. The CDR3 loop reads CVSSLDRGPTYEQYF. CDR3 coding DNA: TGTGTCAGCTCTCTCGACAGGGGTCCAACCTACGAGCAGTACTTC. The gene calls are TRBV18 and TRBJ2-7; 8 positions agree with TRBD1. The germline V gene has CDR1 KGHSH and CDR2 LQKENI. The CDR3 spans 15 residues.

V gene TRBV5-6 combines with J gene TRBJ2-5; TRBD2 is a possible D gene (5 bases). The CDR3 is 16 amino acids. In germline, CDR1 is SGHDT, CDR2 YYEEEE. V dropped 6 bases and J dropped 3 bases, with 21 bases sitting between them. For the CDR3, the DNA is TGTGCCAGCACCAGATTCCTGTCCGGGATAGAAGAGACCCAGTACTTC. Protein: CASTRFLSGIEETQYF.

This clonotype was recorded many times. The chain couples TRBV9 to TRBJ2-1; 10 bases map to TRBD2. V gave up 2 bases and J gave up 4 bases; unmatched junction bases: 3. There are 15 residues in the CDR3. CDR1 and CDR2 (germline): SGDLS, YYNGEE. CDR3: CASSVSSGSYNEQFF. CDR3 DNA: TGTGCCAGCAGCGTTTCTAGCGGGAGTTACAATGAGCAGTTCTTC.

This clonotype has ten or more counts. J is TRBJ2-3 and V is TRBV27; 10 bases line up with TRBD2. The CDR3 runs 18 residues. V gave up 3 bases and J gave up 4 bases; unmatched junction bases: 13. Germline assignment: CDR1 MNHEY and CDR2 SMNVEV (reference sequence). In DNA form, the CDR3 reads TGTGCCAGCAGTTTGTGGCCTAGCGGGAGTGGTTTGGCAGATACGCAGTATTTT. Its translation is CASSLWPSGSGLADTQYF.

Turning to this clonotype: A single base separates this from a much larger clone, so it may be a read error. The gene calls are TRBV3-1 and TRBJ1-1; TRBD1 might be the D (6 bases). CDR1 and CDR2 from the germline V gene are LGHDT and YNNKEL (reference sequence). This CDR3 comprises 12 residues. DNA of the CDR3: TGTGCCAGCAGGGGGGGGACAAAGTGGGCTCTCTTT. This encodes CASRGGTKWALF.

The table lists this clonotype with a few counts. This chain uses TRBV4-1 with TRBJ2-3; either TRBD1 or TRBD2 may supply D (6 bases each). The CDR3 covers 16 residues. The V end was cut by 0 bases, the J end by 4 bases, with 14 bases between. Germline V gene sequence: CDR1 MGHRA, CDR2 YSYEKL. CDR3 residues: CASSQDGPGAADTQYF. CDR3 nucleotides: TGCGCCAGCAGCCAAGACGGCCCGGGGGCCGCAGATACGCAGTATTTT.

The chain links TRBV20-1 to TRBJ1-1, with unresolved D. V was shortened by 3 bases and J by 0 bases, with 11 bases between the two germline ends. CDR1 DFQATT and CDR2 SNEGSKA come from the germline V gene (reference sequence). This CDR3 is built from 14 residues. The CDR3 DNA reads as TGCAGTGCTAGGGGAGTACGGTTGAACACTGAAGCTTTCTTT. Translated, it gives CSARGVRLNTEAFF.

The chain employs TRBV4-1 and TRBJ1-2, with D possibly being TRBD1 (6 bases). The CDR3 spans 14 residues. Trimming took off 0 bases at V and 4 bases at J, with 9 bases between the two ends. CDR1 is MGHRA and CDR2 is YSYEKL in the germline V gene. The CDR3 loop reads CASSQEEGGYGYTF. The CDR3 DNA reads as TGCGCCAGCAGCCAAGAGGAGGGGGGCTATGGCTACACCTTC.

This clonotype was seen at least ten times. V usage is TRBV7-9 and J usage is TRBJ2-7; TRBD2 matches at 8 bases. The germline V gene has CDR1 SEHNR and CDR2 FQNEAQ (reference sequence). The V segment lost 4 bases and the J segment 7 bases; nucleotides outside the gene matches: 6. The CDR3 is 13 amino acids. The CDR3 region is CASSSGGTGEQYF. As DNA, the CDR3 is TGTGCCAGCAGCTCGGGAGGGACTGGGGAGCAGTACTTC.

This clonotype was counted ten times or more. The V call is TRBV7-9, the J call TRBJ2-1, with TRBD2 matching 11 bases. Trimming cost V 1 base and J 8 bases; bases outside gene matches: 4. CDR1 and CDR2 (germline): SEHNR, FQNEAQ (reference sequence). The CDR3 has 15 residues. The CDR3 is CASSLVTSGSHEQFF. The DNA for the CDR3 is TGTGCCAGCAGCTTAGTCACTAGCGGGAGTCATGAGCAGTTCTTC.